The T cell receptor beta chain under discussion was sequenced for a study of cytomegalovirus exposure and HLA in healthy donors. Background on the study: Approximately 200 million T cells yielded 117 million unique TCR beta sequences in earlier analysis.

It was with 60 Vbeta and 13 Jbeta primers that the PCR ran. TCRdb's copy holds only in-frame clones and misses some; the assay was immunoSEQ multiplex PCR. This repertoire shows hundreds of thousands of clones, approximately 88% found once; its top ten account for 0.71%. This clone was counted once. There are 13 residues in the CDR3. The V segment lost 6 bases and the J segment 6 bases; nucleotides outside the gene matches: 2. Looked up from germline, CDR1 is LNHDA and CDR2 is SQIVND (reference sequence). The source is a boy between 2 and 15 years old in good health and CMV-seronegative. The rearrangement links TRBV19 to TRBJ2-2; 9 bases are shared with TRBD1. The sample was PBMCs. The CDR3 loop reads CASRGQGSGELFF. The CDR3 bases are TGTGCCAGTAGAGGACAGGGGTCCGGGGAGCTGTTTTTT.